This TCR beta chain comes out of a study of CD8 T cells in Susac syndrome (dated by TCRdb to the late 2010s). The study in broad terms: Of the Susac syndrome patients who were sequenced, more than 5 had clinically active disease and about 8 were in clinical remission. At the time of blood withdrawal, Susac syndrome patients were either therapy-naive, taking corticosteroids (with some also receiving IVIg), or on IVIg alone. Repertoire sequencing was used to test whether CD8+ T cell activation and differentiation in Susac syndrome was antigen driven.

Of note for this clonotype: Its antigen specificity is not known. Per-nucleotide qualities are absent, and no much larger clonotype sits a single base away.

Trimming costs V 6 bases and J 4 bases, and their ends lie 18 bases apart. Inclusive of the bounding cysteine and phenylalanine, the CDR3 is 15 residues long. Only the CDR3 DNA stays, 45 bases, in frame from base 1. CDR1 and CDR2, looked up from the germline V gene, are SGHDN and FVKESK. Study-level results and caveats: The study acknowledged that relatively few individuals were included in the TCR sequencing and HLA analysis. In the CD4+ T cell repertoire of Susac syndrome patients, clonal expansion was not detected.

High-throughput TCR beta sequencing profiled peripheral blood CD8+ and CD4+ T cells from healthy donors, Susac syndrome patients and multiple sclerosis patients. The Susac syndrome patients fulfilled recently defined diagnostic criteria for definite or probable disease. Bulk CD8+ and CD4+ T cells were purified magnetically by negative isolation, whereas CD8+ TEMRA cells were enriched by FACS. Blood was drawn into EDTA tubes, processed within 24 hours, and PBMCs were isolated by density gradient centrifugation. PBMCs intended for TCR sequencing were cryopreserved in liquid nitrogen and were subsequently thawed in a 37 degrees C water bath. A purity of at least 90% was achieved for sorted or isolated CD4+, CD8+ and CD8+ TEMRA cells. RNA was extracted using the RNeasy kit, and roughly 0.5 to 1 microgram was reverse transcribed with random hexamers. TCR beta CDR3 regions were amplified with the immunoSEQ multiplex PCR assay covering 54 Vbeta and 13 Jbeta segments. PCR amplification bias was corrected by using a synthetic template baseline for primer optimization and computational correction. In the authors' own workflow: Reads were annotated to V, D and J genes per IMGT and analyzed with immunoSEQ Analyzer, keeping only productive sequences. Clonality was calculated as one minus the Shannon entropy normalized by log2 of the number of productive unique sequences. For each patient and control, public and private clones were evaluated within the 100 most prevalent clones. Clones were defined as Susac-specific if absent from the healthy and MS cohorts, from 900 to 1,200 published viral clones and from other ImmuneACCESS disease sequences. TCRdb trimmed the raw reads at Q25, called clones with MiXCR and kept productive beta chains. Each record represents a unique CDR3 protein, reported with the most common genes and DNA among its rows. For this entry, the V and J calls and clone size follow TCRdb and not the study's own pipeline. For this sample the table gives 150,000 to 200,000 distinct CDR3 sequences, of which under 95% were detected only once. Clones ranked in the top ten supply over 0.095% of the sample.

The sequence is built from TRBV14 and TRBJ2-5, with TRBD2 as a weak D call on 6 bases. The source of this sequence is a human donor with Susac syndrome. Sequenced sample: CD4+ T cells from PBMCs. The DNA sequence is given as TGTGCCAGCAGTAGACCGGGACTCCGGGGAGAGACCCAGTACTTC. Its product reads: CASSRPGLRGETQYF.